This is a list of T cell receptor beta chains from one sample in a study of human T cells and chemical hapten exposure. One entry per CDR3 protein, called by TCRdb with MiXCR from the RACE reads. The sample contains about 93,000 distinct CDR3 sequences, around 8.8% of which appear only once. Sequenced input: whole blood. Receptor source: a female donor in good health. Some clones in this sample may be carry-over from other donors' samples. The CDR3 runs from the conserved cysteine through the conserved F or W. The order of the fields is CDR3 protein, V gene, D gene. A D gene is named only where the DNA matches it firmly.

CDR3aa: CSAPEDRGNTEAFF; v_gene: TRBV20-1; d_gene: TRBD1
CDR3aa: CASSLEFVGAGTEAFF; v_gene: TRBV5-1; d_gene: -
CDR3aa: CASSYGGPGGHYEQYF; v_gene: TRBV6-5; d_gene: -
CDR3aa: CSARDHRGGSTDTQYF; v_gene: TRBV20-1; d_gene: TRBD1
CDR3aa: CASSPRTVGSYEQYF; v_gene: TRBV28; d_gene: -
CDR3aa: CSAELAGGYEQYF; v_gene: TRBV20-1; d_gene: TRBD2
CDR3aa: CASAPFSGDYNEQFF; v_gene: TRBV6-1; d_gene: TRBD2
CDR3aa: CASSLIGQIYGYTF; v_gene: TRBV28; d_gene: -
CDR3aa: CASRPLPRTINYGYTF; v_gene: TRBV6-2/TRBV6-3; d_gene: -
CDR3aa: CASSEDRGPGNTIYF; v_gene: TRBV28; d_gene: TRBD1
CDR3aa: CASSPYLHNEQFF; v_gene: TRBV7-6; d_gene: -
CDR3aa: CASSRLAGANTGELFF; v_gene: TRBV6-6; d_gene: TRBD2
CDR3aa: CASSLFPPSPNEQFF; v_gene: TRBV5-4; d_gene: -
CDR3aa: CSASSDGANNEKLFF; v_gene: TRBV20-1; d_gene: -
CDR3aa: CASSLNRVGGDTQYF; v_gene: TRBV5-1; d_gene: -
CDR3aa: CSVGGITTNEKLFF; v_gene: TRBV29-1; d_gene: -
CDR3aa: CASSLGTQETQYF; v_gene: TRBV7-8; d_gene: -
CDR3aa: CSVGDRHRELFF; v_gene: TRBV29-1; d_gene: TRBD1
CDR3aa: CASSVERGGDREQFF; v_gene: TRBV9; d_gene: -
CDR3aa: CATSDLPQLAGRNEQFF; v_gene: TRBV24-1; d_gene: TRBD2
CDR3aa: CSRDRGESYNEQFF; v_gene: TRBV20-1; d_gene: TRBD1
CDR3aa: CSAESRGEGTDTQYF; v_gene: TRBV20-1; d_gene: TRBD2
CDR3aa: CASSPSQSEKLFF; v_gene: TRBV11-2; d_gene: -
CDR3aa: CASSISPGPGTEAFF; v_gene: TRBV21-1; d_gene: -
CDR3aa: CAISETLSGSNEQFF; v_gene: TRBV10-3; d_gene: TRBD2
CDR3aa: CAWKTSGRAYTQYF; v_gene: TRBV30; d_gene: TRBD2
CDR3aa: CASSLDPNSFTGELFF; v_gene: TRBV11-2; d_gene: -
CDR3aa: CASSGGGNYEQYF; v_gene: TRBV12-3/TRBV12-4; d_gene: TRBD2
CDR3aa: CASSLSLADQETQYF; v_gene: TRBV7-2; d_gene: TRBD2
CDR3aa: CASGPGLDSPPLHF; v_gene: TRBV7-9; d_gene: -
CDR3aa: CASSGGSGEQYF; v_gene: TRBV10-2; d_gene: -
CDR3aa: CAWGPFTSSYNEQFF; v_gene: TRBV30; d_gene: -
CDR3aa: CSVVAGYNEQFF; v_gene: TRBV29-1; d_gene: -
CDR3aa: CASSQSGSNNEQFF; v_gene: TRBV4-1; d_gene: -
CDR3aa: CASSGMDFNSPLHF; v_gene: TRBV3-1; d_gene: -
CDR3aa: CASSQDGTPSPYNEQFF; v_gene: TRBV12-3/TRBV12-4; d_gene: -
CDR3aa: CASSVDRGDEQFF; v_gene: TRBV6-1; d_gene: TRBD1